These 28 T cell receptor beta chains share one sample of origin, sequenced in a study of T cell clonotyping in hematopoietic cell transplantation. Stated time point: recipient sample about 28 days before transplant, after cytoreduction. Only in-frame clones appear in the TCRdb table, and some are missing; sequencing was by immunoSEQ multiplex PCR. The sample has around 37,000 clones; 85% are singletons. The sample in question was peripheral blood mononuclear cells, obtained before stem cell transplant. These receptors were taken from a man in his sixties with acute myeloid leukemia. Some clones in this sample may be carry-over from other donors' samples.

The chain joins TRBV5-1 to TRBJ2-5; 10 nucleotides match TRBD1. This CDR3 is 17 amino acids long. Germline CDR1 is SGHRS and CDR2 is YFSETQ. V lost 4 bases to trimming and J lost 5 bases; unmatched junction nucleotides: 14. CDR3 sequence reads: CASSPRPGTGVGETQYF. The CDR3 DNA reads as TGCGCCAGCAGCCCCCGCCCCGGGACAGGGGTGGGGGAGACCCAGTACTTC.

The chain employs TRBV5-1 and TRBJ2-2; tentatively, D is TRBD1 (5 bases). The CDR3 totals 15 residues. Trimming pared 0 bases from V and 1 base from J, leaving 7 bases between. The germline gives CDR1 SGHRS, CDR2 YFSETQ. This CDR3 reads CASSLGDRNTGELFF. The CDR3, as DNA: TGCGCCAGCAGCTTGGGCGACAGGAACACCGGGGAGCTGTTTTTT.

The rearrangement joins TRBV27 to TRBJ2-3, with D tentatively TRBD2 (6 bases). The CDR3 runs 15 residues. From germline, CDR1 is MNHEY and CDR2 SMNVEV (reference sequence). V shed 4 bases and J shed 4 bases, with 15 bases lying between them. CDR3 bases: TGTGCCAGCAGTTGGGGCGGGGCTACCCCAGATACGCAGTATTTT. This translates into CASSWGGATPDTQYF.

The chain is built from TRBV15 and TRBJ1-2; no definite D call. Trimming pared 1 base from V and 5 bases from J, leaving 8 bases between. The CDR3 extends over 13 amino acids. Germline V CDR1 and CDR2: LNHNV, YYDKDF (reference sequence). The CDR3 reads CATSRGGSYGYTF. Here the CDR3 DNA reads TGTGCCACCAGCAGAGGGGGTTCATATGGCTACACCTTC.

J is TRBJ1-5 and V is TRBV7-9; D might be TRBD1 (6 bases). V gave up 5 bases and J gave up 2 bases, with 13 bases separating them. The CDR3 runs to 15 residues. Germline-derived CDR1 and CDR2 are SEHNR and FQNEAQ (reference sequence). CDR3 sequence reads: CASSPTGLRNQPQHF. The CDR3 DNA reads TGTGCCAGCAGCCCTACAGGGCTCCGCAATCAGCCCCAGCATTTT.

V is TRBV7-3 and J is TRBJ2-3, with D perhaps TRBD1 or TRBD2 (6 bases each). Trimming took 5 bases from V and 8 from J, leaving 20 bases between them. The V gene's germline CDR1 is SGHTA and CDR2 FQGTGA. This CDR3 is 15 amino acids long. CDR3 amino acids: CASSAPGALHGTQYF. CDR3 in DNA: TGTGCCAGCAGCGCTCCGGGGGCGCTACATGGTACGCAGTATTTT.

The chain recombines TRBV25-1 with TRBJ1-6; D remains ambiguous. The CDR3 spans 14 residues. CDR1 is MGHDK and CDR2 is SYGVNS in the germline V gene. Deletions cut 6 bases from V and 0 bases from J, with 6 bases between. This CDR3 is CASRSPSYNSPLHF. For the CDR3, the DNA is TGTGCCAGCAGGAGTCCCTCCTATAATTCACCCCTCCACTTT.

The rearrangement joins TRBV5-8 to TRBJ1-1; perhaps TRBD1 as D (5 bases). Germline V gene data show CDR1 as SGHTS and CDR2 as YDEGEE. This CDR3 contains 16 residues. Trimming removed 3 bases at V and 1 base at J, with 16 bases between. The CDR3 nucleotides are TGTGCCAGCAGCTCCTGGACGGGGCTTTCGAACACTGAAGCTTTCTTT. Translating it yields CASSSWTGLSNTEAFF.

This clone appeared once. The chain joins TRBV11-3 to TRBJ1-6, with D tentatively TRBD1 (6 bases). V dropped 5 bases and J dropped 6 bases, with 17 bases sitting between them. The CDR3 covers 16 residues. Germline values: CDR1 SGHNT, CDR2 YENEEA. The CDR3 spells CASSPGGDRLNSPLHF. The CDR3 region has the DNA TGTGCCAGCAGCCCCGGTGGCGACAGGCTTAATTCACCCCTCCACTTT.

This chain joins TRBV15 and TRBJ2-5; D tentatively fits TRBD1 or TRBD2 (5 bases each). The CDR3 is 15 residues long. The germline CDR1 and CDR2 sequences are LNHNV and YYDKDF (reference sequence). The germline V and J ends were trimmed by 0 bases and 1 base, with 9 bases remaining between them. The CDR3 loop is CATSRDWGSQETQYF. The DNA for the CDR3 is TGTGCCACCAGCAGAGATTGGGGGTCCCAAGAGACCCAGTACTTC.

The chain has TRBV15 and TRBJ1-6; D not certain. Germline V gene data show CDR1 as LNHNV and CDR2 as YYDKDF (reference sequence). This CDR3 has 16 residues. Trimming removed 0 bases from V and 9 bases from J, with 15 bases in between. This CDR3 is CATSREAAVGSSPLHF. In DNA form, the CDR3 reads TGTGCCACCAGCAGAGAGGCGGCCGTGGGGAGTTCACCCCTCCACTTT.

As DNA, the CDR3 is TGCGCCAGCCACCCAGGGTCCTCTGGAAACACCATATATTTT. This codes for CASHPGSSGNTIYF. The V call is TRBV5-1, the J call TRBJ1-3; tentative D call: TRBD1 (5 bases). V was cut by 7 bases and J by 0 bases, with 11 bases left in between. This CDR3 spans 14 amino acids. Looked up from germline, CDR1 is SGHRS and CDR2 is YFSETQ.

This sequence joins TRBV5-1 and TRBJ2-7; possibly TRBD1 for D (6 bases). The CDR3 contains 14 residues. Germline-derived CDR1 and CDR2 are SGHRS and YFSETQ. Trimming stripped 0 bases from V and 2 bases from J, with 9 bases between. The CDR3 sequence is CASSLEGQPYEQYF. DNA of the CDR3: TGCGCCAGCAGCTTGGAGGGACAACCCTACGAGCAGTACTTC.

This chain uses TRBV4-3 with TRBJ2-3; TRBD2 agrees at 8 bases. Germline-derived CDR1 and CDR2 are LGHNA and YSLEER. J gave up 6 bases and V 1 base, and 12 bases lay outside the gene matches. CDR3 length: 17 residues. CDR3 amino acids: CASSQGREAGGGDTQYF. CDR3 DNA sequence: TGCGCCAGCAGCCAAGGGCGGGAGGCGGGGGGAGGGGATACGCAGTATTTT.

The rearrangement links TRBV14 to TRBJ2-3, with D perhaps matching TRBD1 (6 bases). Looked up from germline, CDR1 is SGHDN and CDR2 is FVKESK. V gave up 1 base and J gave up 2 bases, with 13 bases separating them. CDR3 length: 16 amino acids. The DNA of the CDR3 is TGTGCCAGCAGCCAAGTATACAGGGCGATCACAGATACGCAGTATTTT. It is translated as CASSQVYRAITDTQYF.

This chain connects TRBV7-2 to TRBJ2-7; D remains unclear. Per germline, CDR1 SGHTA and CDR2 FQGNSA. V was shortened by 4 bases and J by 6 bases, with 10 bases between the two germline ends. The CDR3 has 12 amino acids. CDR3 sequence (DNA): TGTGCCAGCAGCTCCTCACCGAGCGAGCAGTACTTC. Translated: CASSSSPSEQYF.

The genes are TRBV27 and TRBJ1-5; D is perhaps TRBD1 (5 bases). V lost 4 bases and J 2 bases, leaving 21 bases between the germline ends. The germline CDR1 and CDR2 sequences are MNHEY and SMNVEV (reference sequence). The CDR3 is 18 residues long. The CDR3 is CASSWWGFLKMCNQPQHF. The DNA for the CDR3 is TGTGCCAGCAGTTGGTGGGGGTTCCTAAAGATGTGCAATCAGCCCCAGCATTTT.

The V gene is TRBV5-4, the J gene TRBJ1-5; 8 nucleotides match TRBD1. The ends lost 3 bases at V and 8 bases at J; junction bases unmatched: 7. The CDR3 has 14 amino acids. Germline V gene lookup returns CDR1 SGHNT and CDR2 YYREEE (reference sequence). The DNA for the CDR3 is TGTGCCAGCAGCTCGGGACAGGCGAATGAGCCCCAGCATTTT. This sequence encodes CASSSGQANEPQHF. Looking up the rest from reference TRBV5-4 and TRBJ1-5 gives the full variable domain: ETGVTQSPTHLIKTRGQQVTLRCSSQSGHNTVSWYQQALGQGPQFIFQYYREEENGRGNFPPRFSGLQFPNYSSELNVNALELDDSALYLCASSSGQANEPQHFGDGTRLSIL.

This chain links TRBV11-3 with TRBJ2-5; D possibly corresponds to TRBD1 (6 bases). The germline V and J ends were trimmed by 3 bases and 2 bases, with 10 bases remaining between them. The CDR3 contains 14 residues. Germline CDR1 reads SGHNT; CDR2 reads YENEEA. The CDR3 DNA sequence: TGTGCCAGCAGCTTGTCGACAGGACAAGAGACCCAGTACTTC. Its protein is CASSLSTGQETQYF.

This sequence joins TRBV11-3 and TRBJ1-2, with 9 bases fitting TRBD1. V shed 5 bases, J shed 5 bases, and the junction held 3 bases outside the gene matches. Looked up from germline, CDR1 is SGHNT and CDR2 is YENEEA. This CDR3 has 13 amino acids. The CDR3 DNA sequence: TGTGCCAGCAGCGCGGGACAGGGATATGGCTACACCTTC. Translation: CASSAGQGYGYTF.

The CDR3 loop is CASSRQGVSPLHF. Here the CDR3 DNA reads TGTGCCAGCAGTCGACAGGGAGTTTCACCCCTCCACTTT. The V call is TRBV7-2, the J call TRBJ1-6; 7 bases are shared with TRBD1. The CDR3 totals 13 residues. With V trimmed by 6 bases and J by 9 bases, 5 bases remained unmatched. Germline CDR1 SGHTA, CDR2 FQGNSA.

The chain recombines TRBV29-1 with TRBJ1-1; D not resolved. The CDR3 contains 14 residues. Trimming removed 0 bases from V and 1 base from J, with 9 bases in between. Germline CDR1 reads SQVTM; CDR2 reads ANQGSEA. CDR3 nucleotide sequence: TGCAGCGTTGAAGATCGGGGTCGGAACACTGAAGCTTTCTTT. It is translated as CSVEDRGRNTEAFF. The variable domain in full, completed from reference TRBV29-1 and TRBJ1-1, reads SAVISQKPSRDICQRGTSLTIQCQVDSQVTMMFWYRQQPGQSLTLIATANQGSEATYESGFVIDKFPISRPNLTFSTLTVSNMSPEDSSIYLCSVEDRGRNTEAFFGQGTRLTVV.

The J gene is TRBJ2-2, the V gene TRBV7-6; D gene uncertain. Trimming stripped 1 base from V and 0 bases from J, with 6 bases between. This CDR3 comprises 15 residues. Germline CDR1 and CDR2: SGHVS and FNYEAQ. The DNA of the CDR3 is TGTGCCAGCAGCTTAGGGACGGCGAACACCGGGGAGCTGTTTTTT. This sequence encodes CASSLGTANTGELFF.

The chain recombines TRBV10-3 with TRBJ2-7; 11 nucleotides line up with TRBD1. The germline V gene has CDR1 ENHRY and CDR2 SYGVKD. The J segment lost 6 bases and the V segment lost 2 bases, leaving 6 bases of the junction unmatched. CDR3 length: 15 amino acids. CDR3 bases: TGTGCCATCAGTGAGCCCGGGACAGGGGGATCCGAGCAGTACTTC. This encodes CAISEPGTGGSEQYF.

V gene TRBV19 combines with J gene TRBJ1-2, with D possibly matching TRBD1 (5 bases). The CDR3 runs to 15 residues. The V end was cut by 8 bases, the J end by 4 bases, with 20 bases between. The germline CDR1 and CDR2 sequences are LNHDA and SQIVND (reference sequence). In nucleotides, the CDR3 is TGTGCCAGTTCCCCTGGGGGGGGTGAAATCTATGGCTACACCTTC. Protein product: CASSPGGGEIYGYTF.

CDR3 in amino acids: CASSQDSGETQYF. CDR3 in DNA: TGCGCCAGCAGCCAAGACAGTGGGGAGACCCAGTACTTC. The rearrangement links TRBV4-1 to TRBJ2-5, with no clear D. The CDR3 has 13 amino acids. The ends were cut back, 0 bases at V and 5 bases at J, with 7 bases in the middle. Germline V gene lookup returns CDR1 MGHRA and CDR2 YSYEKL.

This clone has just one count. The rearrangement links TRBV2 to TRBJ1-4, with no clear D. The length of the CDR3 is 14 residues. Trimming took off 2 bases at V and 8 bases at J, with 12 bases between the two ends. Germline loops: CDR1 SNHLY, CDR2 FYNNEI. The CDR3 bases are TGTGCCAGCAGTGAATCCCCTCTCGGCGAAAAACTGTTTTTT. It codes for CASSESPLGEKLFF. The full variable domain, with the rest looked up from reference TRBV2 and TRBJ1-4, is EPEVTQTPSHQVTQMGQEVILRCVPISNHLYFYWYRQILGQKVEFLVSFYNNEISEKSEIFDDQFSVERPDGSNFTLKIRSTKLEDSAMYFCASSESPLGEKLFFGSGTQLSVL.

This sequence joins TRBV28 and TRBJ1-3, with D perhaps TRBD1 (6 bases). Trimming shortened V by 5 bases and J by 5 bases, and 19 bases separated the two germline ends. Per the germline V gene, CDR1 is MDHEN and CDR2 is SYDVKM. The CDR3 covers 16 residues. CDR3 residues: CASSPPLGTWRNTIYF. The CDR3, as DNA: TGTGCCAGCAGTCCACCCCTCGGGACATGGAGAAACACCATATATTTT.